This T cell receptor (beta chain) came from a study of T cell responses to AZD1222 COVID-19 vaccine. Sequenced by immunoSEQ multiplex PCR; TCRdb stores in-frame clones only, minus some. The table shows under 150,000 clones, with almost 95% occurring only once. V dropped 5 bases and J dropped 6; count of bases not matched to a gene: 5. There are 14 residues in the CDR3. The germline V gene encodes CDR1 MNHEY and CDR2 SMNVEV (reference sequence). The chain recombines TRBV27 with TRBJ1-5; the match to TRBD1 covers 9 bases. The source is an adult who received the AZD1222 COVID-19 vaccine. The sample was peripheral blood, taken 28 days after the second AZD1222 dose. The CDR3 spells CASSPGTGTQPQHF. The DNA for the CDR3 is TGTGCCAGCAGTCCCGGGACAGGGACTCAGCCCCAGCATTTT.